This entry describes one T cell receptor (beta chain). These data come from a study of blood T cell repertoires in COVID-19. Study-level information: Donors in the United States, Italy and Spain gave samples during acute or convalescent COVID-19. T cells, B-cell-depleted T cells, or PBMCs provided the cDNA or gDNA that served as material.

In the authors' methods: Estimation of nucleated cell counts relied on the amplification of reference gene primers. Profiling relied on immunoSEQ multiplex PCR, and the TCRdb table lists in-frame clones only, not all of them. The D gene and trimming were derived from the DNA, and the V and J assignments and clone size from that table. The sample has approximately 130,000 clones; 55% to 70% are singletons. V was pared by 8 bases and J by 8 bases, with 12 bases of the junction left unmatched. Germline values: CDR1 SNHLY, CDR2 FYNNEI. The CDR3 length is 15 residues. The source material was peripheral blood. The V call is TRBV2, the J call TRBJ1-4, with TRBD1 identical over 9 bases. The TCR was taken from a woman between 70 and 85 years old with acute or convalescent COVID-19. Here the CDR3 reads CASAKKQGAGEKLFF. CDR3 DNA: TGTGCCAGCGCAAAGAAACAGGGGGCCGGGGAAAAACTGTTTTTT.